This passage covers 32 T cell receptor beta chains from one sample sequenced in a study of cytomegalovirus exposure and HLA in healthy donors. Vbeta (60) and Jbeta (13) primers were used in the PCR. Libraries were prepared by immunoSEQ multiplex PCR; TCRdb keeps only in-frame clonotypes and omits some of them. The sample has some 150,000 clones, about 10% seen once. The sample taken for sequencing was PBMCs. The source of these receptors is a woman aged 40 to 55 in good health and CMV-seropositive.

The V and J genes are TRBV19 and TRBJ2-5, with 12 bases fitting TRBD2. J was trimmed by 2 bases and V by 6 bases; bases with no gene match: 4. CDR1 LNHDA and CDR2 SQIVND come from the germline V gene (reference sequence). The CDR3 extends over 15 amino acids. The CDR3 loop reads CASSLAGGPQETQYF. In nucleotides, the CDR3 is TGTGCCAGTAGCCTAGCGGGGGGGCCTCAAGAGACCCAGTACTTC.

This chain links TRBV28 with TRBJ1-6; 9 bases are a match to TRBD1. Germline values: CDR1 MDHEN, CDR2 SYDVKM. The CDR3 extends over 15 amino acids. J lost 9 bases, V lost 7 bases, and 10 bases had no gene match. CDR3 sequence: CASILYRGRPSPLHF. The CDR3 nucleotides read TGTGCCAGCATCCTTTACAGGGGGCGTCCTTCACCCCTCCACTTT.

The CDR3 protein is CASIGGAWTEAFF. The CDR3 DNA reads as TGTGCCAGCATTGGGGGGGCTTGGACTGAAGCTTTCTTT. V gene TRBV6-1 combines with J gene TRBJ1-1, with D possibly matching TRBD1 (6 bases). The CDR3 is 13 residues long. Germline V gene data show CDR1 as MNHNS and CDR2 as SASEGT. The V end was cut by 7 bases, the J end by 5 bases, with 14 bases between.

This clone has at least ten counts. This chain joins TRBV14 and TRBJ1-2, with D possibly matching TRBD1 (5 bases). The CDR3 runs 15 residues. Trimming left V 1 base short and J 4 bases short, with 13 bases between. Germline loops: CDR1 SGHDN, CDR2 FVKESK. The CDR3 loop is CASSQVTGSTYGYTF. DNA of the CDR3: TGTGCCAGCAGCCAAGTAACAGGTTCGACCTATGGCTACACCTTC. Combining the CDR3 with reference TRBV14 and TRBJ1-2 gives the whole variable domain EAGVTQFPSHSVIEKGQTVTLRCDPISGHDNLYWYRRVMGKEIKFLLHFVKESKQDESGMPNNRFLAERTGGTYSTLKVQPAELEDSGVYFCASSQVTGSTYGYTFGSGTRLTVV.

This clone has a handful of counts. This chain links TRBV6-1 with TRBJ1-5; 11 nucleotides line up with TRBD1. The CDR3 covers 13 residues. Trimming cost V 6 bases and J 9 bases; bases outside gene matches: 4. Germline V CDR1 and CDR2: MNHNS, SASEGT. CDR3 residues: CASSGQGALPQHF. Here the CDR3 DNA reads TGTGCCAGCAGCGGACAGGGGGCTCTGCCCCAGCATTTT.

This chain connects TRBV7-2 to TRBJ1-1; no clear D gene. Germline assignment: CDR1 SGHTA and CDR2 FQGNSA. Trimming left V 4 bases short and J 6 bases short, with 15 bases between. The CDR3 extends over 14 amino acids. The CDR3 spells CASSSSTLGSEAFF. CDR3 nucleotides: TGTGCCAGCAGCTCGTCAACTTTGGGCTCTGAAGCTTTCTTT.

The CDR3 here is CASSTLTGFYGYTF. For the CDR3, the DNA is TGTGCCAGCAGCACCCTCACCGGTTTCTATGGCTACACCTTC. The chain couples TRBV5-6 to TRBJ1-2, with D hard to call. Trimming took off 4 bases at V and 4 bases at J, with 14 bases between the two ends. This CDR3 contains 14 residues. The germline gives CDR1 SGHDT, CDR2 YYEEEE.

The sample holds a few counts of this clone. The chain links TRBV7-8 to TRBJ1-1; 7 bases match TRBD1. Trimming at V came to 4 bases and at J to 1 base, leaving 3 bases not matched to a gene. CDR3 length: 14 residues. Per germline, CDR1 SGHVS and CDR2 FQNEAQ. The CDR3 DNA follows: TGTGCCAGCAGCTCCTACAGGGGGAACACTGAAGCTTTCTTT. Translation: CASSSYRGNTEAFF.

This rearrangement joins TRBV27 to TRBJ1-5; TRBD1 aligns across 8 bases. CDR1 is MNHEY, CDR2 SMNVEV, per germline (reference sequence). CDR3 length: 16 amino acids. V gave up 4 bases and J gave up 0 bases; unmatched junction bases: 5. CDR3 nucleotide sequence: TGTGCCAGCAGTTCGTCACAGGGGGATAGCAATCAGCCCCAGCATTTT. It codes for CASSSSQGDSNQPQHF.

This sequence joins TRBV7-2 and TRBJ1-2; TRBD1 aligns across 8 bases. The trim removed 0 bases at V and 8 bases at J, leaving 17 bases unmatched. CDR3 length equals 18 residues. The V gene's germline CDR1 is SGHTA and CDR2 FQGNSA. The DNA for the CDR3 is TGTGCCAGCAGCTTAGCCGCTACATATCAGCAGGGGGCGGGGGGCTACACCTTC. It yields the protein CASSLAATYQQGAGGYTF. Based on the CDR3 plus reference TRBV7-2 and TRBJ1-2, the full variable domain is GAGVSQSPSNKVTEKGKDVELRCDPISGHTALYWYRQSLGQGLEFLIYFQGNSAPDKSGLPSDRFSAERTGGSVSTLTIQRTQQEDSAVYLCASSLAATYQQGAGGYTFGSGTRLTVV.

This chain joins TRBV7-2 and TRBJ1-2; 8 bases map to TRBD1. Looked up from germline, CDR1 is SGHTA and CDR2 is FQGNSA. CDR3 length: 17 residues. The V gene end was trimmed by 1 base and the J gene end by 4 bases; junction bases not matched to a gene: 11. The CDR3 is CASSLVGWTGTLYGYTF. DNA for the CDR3: TGTGCCAGCAGCTTAGTTGGCTGGACAGGGACTCTCTATGGCTACACCTTC.

This clone has only a few counts. The CDR3 DNA reads TGTGCCAGCAGCTTCTGGGACAGGGAGACAGAAGATACGCAGTATTTT. Residues: CASSFWDRETEDTQYF. The rearrangement links TRBV9 to TRBJ2-3; 9 nucleotides agree with TRBD1. Trimming at V came to 4 bases and at J to 5 bases, leaving 11 bases not matched to a gene. CDR3 length: 16 residues. Germline V gene data show CDR1 as SGDLS and CDR2 as YYNGEE.

A few counts support this clone. The rearrangement joins TRBV7-8 to TRBJ2-7; D is uncertain. The V gene's germline CDR1 is SGHVS and CDR2 FQNEAQ. Trimming left V 10 bases short and J 2 bases short, with 3 bases between. The CDR3 runs to 9 residues. The CDR3 sequence: CAITYEQYF. In DNA form, the CDR3 reads TGTGCCATCACCTACGAGCAGTACTTC.

This clone was counted between two and nine times. This rearrangement joins TRBV25-1 to TRBJ2-7; tentative D call: TRBD2 (6 bases). The CDR3 spans 12 residues. CDR1 and CDR2 from the germline V gene are MGHDK and SYGVNS. Trimming took off 7 bases at V and 3 bases at J, with 10 bases between the two ends. The CDR3 DNA sequence: TGTGCCAGCATAGGGACTCTCTACGAGCAGTACTTC. Its translation is CASIGTLYEQYF.

This clone was seen repeatedly, ten times or more. The V call is TRBV2, the J call TRBJ1-5; tentative D call: TRBD1 (6 bases). The CDR3 is 14 amino acids. Germline V gene lookup returns CDR1 SNHLY and CDR2 FYNNEI. V was pared by 9 bases and J by 0 bases, with 12 bases between. The CDR3 loop reads CASQGTFSNQPQHF. DNA for the CDR3: TGTGCCAGTCAGGGGACCTTTAGCAATCAGCCCCAGCATTTT.

The chain recombines TRBV18 with TRBJ1-2; no firm D call. Trimming took off 6 bases at V and 1 base at J, with 18 bases between the two ends. The CDR3 sequence is 16 residues long. Germline CDR1 and CDR2: KGHSH and LQKENI. The CDR3 region has the DNA TGTGCCAGCTCTCCGGCCGGAGGGAGGAGTAACTATGGCTACACCTTC. Translating it yields CASSPAGGRSNYGYTF.

The genes are TRBV2 and TRBJ1-1; 8 bases line up with TRBD1. V dropped 7 bases and J dropped 5; count of bases not matched to a gene: 9. The germline V gene encodes CDR1 SNHLY and CDR2 FYNNEI. The CDR3 sequence is 14 residues long. The CDR3 is CASTPGQGRTEAFF. The CDR3 DNA is TGTGCCAGCACCCCCGGACAGGGAAGAACTGAAGCTTTCTTT. The full variable domain, in which reference TRBV2 and TRBJ1-1 provide the parts outside the CDR3, is EPEVTQTPSHQVTQMGQEVILRCVPISNHLYFYWYRQILGQKVEFLVSFYNNEISEKSEIFDDQFSVERPDGSNFTLKIRSTKLEDSAMYFCASTPGQGRTEAFFGQGTRLTVV.

The chain links TRBV15 to TRBJ2-2; 8 positions match TRBD2. The CDR3 loop spans 16 amino acids. CDR1 and CDR2 (germline): LNHNV, YYDKDF (reference sequence). J was trimmed by 5 bases and V by 4 bases; bases with no gene match: 9. The CDR3: CATSTPAAGGTGELFF. CDR3 in DNA: TGTGCCACCAGCACCCCCGCGGCGGGGGGTACCGGGGAGCTGTTTTTT.

This clone has a handful of counts. The rearrangement uses TRBV5-1 and TRBJ2-5; 11 positions match TRBD1. Unmatched junction bases numbered 7, after V lost 0 bases and J lost 3 bases. Per germline, CDR1 SGHRS and CDR2 YFSETQ. The CDR3 covers 17 residues. CDR3 loop: CASSLATGTGGEETQYF. The CDR3 DNA follows: TGCGCCAGCAGCTTGGCCACCGGGACAGGGGGGGAAGAGACCCAGTACTTC.

The V gene is TRBV6-1, the J gene TRBJ1-2; 8 positions match TRBD1. The CDR3 totals 15 residues. The V gene end was trimmed by 5 bases and the J gene end by 4 bases; junction bases not matched to a gene: 9. CDR1 MNHNS and CDR2 SASEGT come from the germline V gene. DNA for the CDR3: TGTGCCAGCAGTTCCGGACAGGGTGTCGGCTATGGCTACACCTTC. It translates to CASSSGQGVGYGYTF.

This clone was observed many times. V and J are TRBV7-9 and TRBJ2-2; 13 nucleotides align to TRBD2. The V segment lost 5 bases and the J segment 4 bases; nucleotides outside the gene matches: 4. CDR1 SEHNR and CDR2 FQNEAQ come from the germline V gene (reference sequence). The CDR3 loop spans 16 amino acids. The CDR3 spells CASSLTSGGSTGELFF. CDR3 DNA: TGTGCCAGCAGCCTGACTAGCGGGGGGTCCACCGGGGAGCTGTTTTTT. Complete variable domain (other parts from reference TRBV7-9 and TRBJ2-2): DTGVSQNPRHKITKRGQNVTFRCDPISEHNRLYWYRQTLGQGPEFLTYFQNEAQLEKSRLLSDRFSAERPKGSFSTLEIQRTEQGDSAMYLCASSLTSGGSTGELFFGEGSRLTVL.

The sample holds a few counts of this clone. The V call is TRBV18, the J call TRBJ1-2; 8 bases are a match to TRBD1. Trimming at V came to 3 bases and at J to 8 bases, leaving 8 bases not matched to a gene. The CDR3 is 14 amino acids. The germline V gene encodes CDR1 KGHSH and CDR2 LQKENI. This CDR3 is CASSPRGQGEGYTF. CDR3 in DNA: TGTGCCAGCTCACCGCGTGGACAGGGAGAAGGCTACACCTTC.

This chain joins TRBV7-2 and TRBJ1-4; TRBD1 aligns across 8 bases. The CDR3 contains 13 residues. V gave up 7 bases and J gave up 7 bases; unmatched junction bases: 5. Germline V gene lookup returns CDR1 SGHTA and CDR2 FQGNSA. For the CDR3, the DNA is TGTGCCAGCACTTACACAGGGGGTGAAAAACTGTTTTTT. It translates to CASTYTGGEKLFF.

This sequence joins TRBV6-1 and TRBJ1-1; D might be TRBD1 (5 bases). Germline V gives CDR1 MNHNS, CDR2 SASEGT. This CDR3 comprises 13 residues. Trimming removed 8 bases at V and 6 bases at J, with 16 bases between. The CDR3 DNA is TGTGCCAGCGCGCTTGATGCCAGGGCTGAAGCTTTCTTT. Translating it yields CASALDARAEAFF.

A few counts support this clone. The CDR3, as DNA: TGTGCCAGCAGCTTAAAGGGTCTAGCGGGGGCAGATACGCAGTATTTT. It codes for CASSLKGLAGADTQYF. The chain employs TRBV7-3 and TRBJ2-3, with 10 bases identical to TRBD2. Germline loops: CDR1 SGHTA, CDR2 FQGTGA. The ends lost 1 base at V and 4 bases at J; junction bases unmatched: 5. The length of the CDR3 is 16 residues.

The chain joins TRBV2 to TRBJ2-7; D unresolved. Germline V lookup: CDR1 SNHLY, CDR2 FYNNEI. V lost 3 bases, J lost 4 bases, and 13 bases lay in between. CDR3 length: 14 amino acids. The CDR3 region is CASSDRLVVYEQYF. The CDR3 DNA follows: TGTGCCAGCAGTGACAGGCTGGTGGTGTACGAGCAGTACTTC. The full variable domain, with the rest looked up from reference TRBV2 and TRBJ2-7, is EPEVTQTPSHQVTQMGQEVILRCVPISNHLYFYWYRQILGQKVEFLVSFYNNEISEKSEIFDDQFSVERPDGSNFTLKIRSTKLEDSAMYFCASSDRLVVYEQYFGPGTRLTVT.

The chain links TRBV6-1 to TRBJ2-7; D perhaps matches TRBD1 (6 bases). Germline CDR1 is MNHNS and CDR2 is SASEGT. The CDR3 is made up of 13 amino acids. Trimming stripped 5 bases from V and 6 bases from J, with 14 bases between. The CDR3 nucleotides are TGTGCCAGCAGTCCAGGGGCCTCCCTCGAGCAGTACTTC. This sequence encodes CASSPGASLEQYF.

The rearrangement uses TRBV7-8 and TRBJ2-7, with D hard to call. CDR3 length: 15 amino acids. V dropped 4 bases and J dropped 2 bases, with 15 bases sitting between them. CDR1 and CDR2 from the germline V gene are SGHVS and FQNEAQ. CDR3 DNA sequence: TGTGCCAGCAGCTCAAGCCAGGTAGTGACCTACGAGCAGTACTTC. It is translated as CASSSSQVVTYEQYF.

The chain has TRBV19 and TRBJ1-1; no clear D. Trimming took 8 bases from V and 1 from J, leaving 8 bases between them. The CDR3 is 12 amino acids. CDR1 and CDR2 from the germline V gene are LNHDA and SQIVND (reference sequence). CDR3 sequence reads: CASQLRNTEAFF. The CDR3, as DNA: TGTGCCAGTCAACTTAGGAACACTGAAGCTTTCTTT.

This rearrangement joins TRBV2 to TRBJ1-1, with TRBD1 matching over 8 bases. V lost 2 bases, J lost 4 bases, and 6 bases stayed unmatched. The CDR3 is 15 residues long. CDR1 is SNHLY and CDR2 is FYNNEI in the germline V gene. CDR3 in amino acids: CASSEPGGAFTEAFF. The CDR3 nucleotides read TGTGCCAGCAGTGAACCAGGGGGCGCGTTCACTGAAGCTTTCTTT.

The chain uses TRBV29-1 and TRBJ1-1, with TRBD1 matching 7 bases. Trimming removed 1 base from V and 5 bases from J; junction bases left unmatched: 1. This CDR3 has 12 residues. Germline loops: CDR1 SQVTM, CDR2 ANQGSEA. The CDR3 loop reads CSVEGQGTEAFF. The CDR3 DNA follows: TGCAGCGTTGAAGGACAGGGAACTGAAGCTTTCTTT.

This clone was seen only a few times. The junction departs from germline at one end; a sequencing error may be responsible. J is TRBJ2-2 and V is TRBV6-5; 10 bases align to TRBD1. The CDR3 runs 15 residues. Germline CDR1 MNHEY, CDR2 SVGAGI. The CDR3 DNA follows: TGTGCCAGCAGTTTCGGGACAGGGGTTCAGGGGGAGCTGCTTTTT. Translating it yields CASSFGTGVQGELLF.